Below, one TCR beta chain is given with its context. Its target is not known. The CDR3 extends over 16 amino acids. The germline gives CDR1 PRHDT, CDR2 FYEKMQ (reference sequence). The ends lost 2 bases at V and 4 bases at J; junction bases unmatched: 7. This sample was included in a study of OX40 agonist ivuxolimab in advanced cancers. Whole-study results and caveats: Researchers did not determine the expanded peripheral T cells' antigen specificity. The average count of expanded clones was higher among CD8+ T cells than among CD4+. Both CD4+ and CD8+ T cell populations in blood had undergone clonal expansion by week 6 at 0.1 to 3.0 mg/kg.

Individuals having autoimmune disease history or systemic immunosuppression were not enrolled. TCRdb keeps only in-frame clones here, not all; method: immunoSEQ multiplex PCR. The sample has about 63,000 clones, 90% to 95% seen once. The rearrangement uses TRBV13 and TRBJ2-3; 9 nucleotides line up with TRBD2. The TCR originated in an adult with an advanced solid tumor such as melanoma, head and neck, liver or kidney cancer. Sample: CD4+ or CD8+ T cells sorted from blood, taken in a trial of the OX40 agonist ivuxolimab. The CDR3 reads CASSLQGTSRADTQYF. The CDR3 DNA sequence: TGTGCCAGCAGCTTACAGGGGACTAGCAGGGCAGATACGCAGTATTTT.